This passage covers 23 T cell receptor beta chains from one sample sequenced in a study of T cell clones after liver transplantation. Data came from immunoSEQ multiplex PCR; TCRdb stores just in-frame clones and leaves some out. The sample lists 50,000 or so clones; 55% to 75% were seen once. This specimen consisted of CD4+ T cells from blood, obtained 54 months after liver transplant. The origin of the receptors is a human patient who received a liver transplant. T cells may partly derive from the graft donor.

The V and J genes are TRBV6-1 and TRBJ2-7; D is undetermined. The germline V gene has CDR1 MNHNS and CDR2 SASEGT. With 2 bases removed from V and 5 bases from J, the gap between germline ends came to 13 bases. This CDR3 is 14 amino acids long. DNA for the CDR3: TGTGCCAGCAGTGAAAGGGCGTTAGGTCACGAGCAGTACTTC. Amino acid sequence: CASSERALGHEQYF.

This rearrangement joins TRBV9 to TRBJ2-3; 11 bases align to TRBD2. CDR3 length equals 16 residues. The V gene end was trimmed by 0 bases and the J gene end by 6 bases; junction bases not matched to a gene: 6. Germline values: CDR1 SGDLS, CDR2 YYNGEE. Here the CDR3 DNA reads TGTGCCAGCAGCGTAGGAAATAGCGGGGGGGGCGATACGCAGTATTTT. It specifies CASSVGNSGGGDTQYF.

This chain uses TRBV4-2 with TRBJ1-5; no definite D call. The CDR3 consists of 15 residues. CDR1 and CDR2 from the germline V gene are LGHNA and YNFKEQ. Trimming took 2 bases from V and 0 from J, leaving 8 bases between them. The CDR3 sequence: CASSQQPDSNQPQHF. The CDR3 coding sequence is TGTGCCAGCAGCCAACAGCCCGATAGCAATCAGCCCCAGCATTTT.

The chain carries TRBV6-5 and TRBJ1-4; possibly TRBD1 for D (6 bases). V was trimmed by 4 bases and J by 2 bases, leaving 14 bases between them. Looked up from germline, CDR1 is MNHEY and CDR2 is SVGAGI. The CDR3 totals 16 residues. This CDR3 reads CASSFSQGRTNEKLFF. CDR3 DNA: TGTGCCAGCAGTTTCTCACAGGGTCGGACTAATGAAAAACTGTTTTTT.

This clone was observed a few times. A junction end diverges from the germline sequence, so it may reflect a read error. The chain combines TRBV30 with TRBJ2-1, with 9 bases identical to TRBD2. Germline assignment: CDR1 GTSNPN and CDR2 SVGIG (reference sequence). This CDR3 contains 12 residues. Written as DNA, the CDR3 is TGTGCCTGGAGGGGACTAGCTCGTGAGCTGTTCTTC. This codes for CAWRGLARELFF.

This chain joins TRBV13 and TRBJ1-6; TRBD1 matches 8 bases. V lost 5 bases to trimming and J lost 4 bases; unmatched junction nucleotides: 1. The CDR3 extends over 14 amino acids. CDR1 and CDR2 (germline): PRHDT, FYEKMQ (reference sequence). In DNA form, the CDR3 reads TGTGCCAGCAGCGGGGACAGGTATAATTCACCCCTCCACTTT. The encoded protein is CASSGDRYNSPLHF.

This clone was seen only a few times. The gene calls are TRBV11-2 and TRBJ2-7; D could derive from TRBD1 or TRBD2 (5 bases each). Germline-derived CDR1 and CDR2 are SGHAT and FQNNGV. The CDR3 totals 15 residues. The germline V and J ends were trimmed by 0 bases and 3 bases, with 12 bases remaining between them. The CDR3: CASSLERGPGYEQYF. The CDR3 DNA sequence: TGTGCCAGCAGCTTAGAGAGGGGACCAGGCTACGAGCAGTACTTC.

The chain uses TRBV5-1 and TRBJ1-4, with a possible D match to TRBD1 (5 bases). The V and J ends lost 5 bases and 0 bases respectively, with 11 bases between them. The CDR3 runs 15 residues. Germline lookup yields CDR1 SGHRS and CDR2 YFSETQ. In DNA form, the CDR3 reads TGCGCCAGCAGTGGGGACGGAGCAACTAATGAAAAACTGTTTTTT. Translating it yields CASSGDGATNEKLFF.

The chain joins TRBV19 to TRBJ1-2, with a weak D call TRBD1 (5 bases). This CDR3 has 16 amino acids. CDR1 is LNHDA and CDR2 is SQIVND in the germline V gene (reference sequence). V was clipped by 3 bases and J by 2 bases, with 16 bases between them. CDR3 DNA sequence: TGTGCCAGTAGTATTTTTCCGGGACTCAAGAACTATGGCTACACCTTC. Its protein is CASSIFPGLKNYGYTF.

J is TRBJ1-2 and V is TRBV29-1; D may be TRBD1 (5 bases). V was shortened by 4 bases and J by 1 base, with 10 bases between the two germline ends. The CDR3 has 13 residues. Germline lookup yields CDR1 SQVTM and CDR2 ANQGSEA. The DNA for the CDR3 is TGCAGCGTTGTATCTGGGGGTAACTATGGCTACACCTTC. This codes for CSVVSGGNYGYTF.

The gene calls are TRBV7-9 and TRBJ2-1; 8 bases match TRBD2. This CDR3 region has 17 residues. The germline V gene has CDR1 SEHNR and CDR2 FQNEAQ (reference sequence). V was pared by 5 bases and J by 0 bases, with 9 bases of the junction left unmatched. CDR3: CASSPPGRESSYNEQFF. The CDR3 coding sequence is TGTGCCAGCAGCCCCCCCGGGAGGGAGAGCTCCTACAATGAGCAGTTCTTC.

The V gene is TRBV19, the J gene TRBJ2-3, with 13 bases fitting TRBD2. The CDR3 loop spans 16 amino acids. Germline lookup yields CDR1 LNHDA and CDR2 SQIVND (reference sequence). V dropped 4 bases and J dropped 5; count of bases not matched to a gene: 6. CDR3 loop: CASSRLRLAGGDTQYF. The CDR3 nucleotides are TGTGCCAGTAGTAGATTACGACTAGCGGGGGGAGATACGCAGTATTTT.

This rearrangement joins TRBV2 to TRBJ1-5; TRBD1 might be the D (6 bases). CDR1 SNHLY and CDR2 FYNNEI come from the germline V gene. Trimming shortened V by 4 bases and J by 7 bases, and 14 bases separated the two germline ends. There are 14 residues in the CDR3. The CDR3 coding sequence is TGTGCCAGCAGTGGGCTGAGGGGGTCACAGCCCCAGCATTTT. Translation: CASSGLRGSQPQHF.

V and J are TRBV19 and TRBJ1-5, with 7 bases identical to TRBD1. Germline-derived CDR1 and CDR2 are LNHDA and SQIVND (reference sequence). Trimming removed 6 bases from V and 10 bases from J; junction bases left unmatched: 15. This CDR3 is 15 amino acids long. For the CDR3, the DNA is TGTGCCAGTAGCCCCCCTCAGGGGGACTTACGACCCCAGCATTTT. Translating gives CASSPPQGDLRPQHF.

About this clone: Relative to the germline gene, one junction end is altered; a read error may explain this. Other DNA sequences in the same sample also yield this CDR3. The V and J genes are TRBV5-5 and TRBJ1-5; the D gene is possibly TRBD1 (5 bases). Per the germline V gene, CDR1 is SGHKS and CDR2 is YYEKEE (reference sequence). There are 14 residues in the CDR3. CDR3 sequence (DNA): TGTGCCAGCAGCCCGTCGGGGGTACGGCAGCCCCAGCATTTC. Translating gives CASSPSGVRQPQHF.

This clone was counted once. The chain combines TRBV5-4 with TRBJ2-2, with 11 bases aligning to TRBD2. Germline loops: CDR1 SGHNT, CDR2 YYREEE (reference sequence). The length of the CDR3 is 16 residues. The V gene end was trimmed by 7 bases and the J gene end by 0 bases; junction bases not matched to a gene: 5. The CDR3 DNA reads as TGTGCCAGCGCGAAGGGACTAGCGGCGAACACCGGGGAGCTGTTTTTT. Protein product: CASAKGLAANTGELFF.

The CDR3, as DNA: TGTGCCAGCAGCTTAGTGACGGGGACAGGGGCCACCGGGGAGCTGTTTTTT. Amino acid sequence: CASSLVTGTGATGELFF. The rearrangement links TRBV11-3 to TRBJ2-2; 10 bases fit TRBD1. Germline V CDR1 and CDR2: SGHNT, YENEEA. The V and J ends lost 1 base and 4 bases, in that order; junction bases with no gene match: 6. The CDR3 covers 17 residues.

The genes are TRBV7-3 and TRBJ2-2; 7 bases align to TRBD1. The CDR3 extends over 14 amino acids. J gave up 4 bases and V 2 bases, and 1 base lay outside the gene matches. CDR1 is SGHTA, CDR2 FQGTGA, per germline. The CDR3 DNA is TGTGCCAGCAGCTTAGGACAGGCCACCGGGGAGCTGTTTTTT. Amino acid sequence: CASSLGQATGELFF.

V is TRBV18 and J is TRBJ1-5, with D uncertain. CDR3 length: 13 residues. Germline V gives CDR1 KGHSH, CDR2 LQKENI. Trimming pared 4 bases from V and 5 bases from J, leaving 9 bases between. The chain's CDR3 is CASSLTADQPQHF. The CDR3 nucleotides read TGTGCCAGCTCACTTACGGCTGATCAGCCCCAGCATTTT.

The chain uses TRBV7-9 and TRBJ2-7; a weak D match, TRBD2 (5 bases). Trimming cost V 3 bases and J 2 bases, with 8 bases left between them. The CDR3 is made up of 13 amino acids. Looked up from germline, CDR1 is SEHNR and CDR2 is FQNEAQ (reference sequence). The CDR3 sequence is CASSFHGTYEQYF. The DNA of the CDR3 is TGTGCCAGCAGCTTCCACGGGACCTACGAGCAGTACTTC.

The CDR3 bases are TGTGCCAGCAGCGACAGGGGCAGGGACTCACCCCTCCACTTT. Amino acids: CASSDRGRDSPLHF. The rearrangement links TRBV7-2 to TRBJ1-6; TRBD1 agrees at 8 bases. V was clipped by 5 bases and J by 10 bases; unmatched bases: 7. CDR1 SGHTA and CDR2 FQGNSA come from the germline V gene. This CDR3 spans 14 amino acids.

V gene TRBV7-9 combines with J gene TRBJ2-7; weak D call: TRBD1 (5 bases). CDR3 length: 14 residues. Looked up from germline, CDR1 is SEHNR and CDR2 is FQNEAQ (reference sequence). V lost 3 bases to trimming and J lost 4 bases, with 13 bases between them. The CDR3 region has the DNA TGTGCCAGCAGCTTCGTCCAGGGTCGGTACGAGCAGTACTTC. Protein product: CASSFVQGRYEQYF.

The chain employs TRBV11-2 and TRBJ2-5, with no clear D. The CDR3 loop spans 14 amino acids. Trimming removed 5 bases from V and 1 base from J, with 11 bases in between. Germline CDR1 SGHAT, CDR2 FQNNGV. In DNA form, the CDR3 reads TGTGCCAGCAGCCTACGGACGGCCCAAGAGACCCAGTACTTC. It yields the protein CASSLRTAQETQYF.